This is a list of T cell receptor beta chains from one sample in a study of OX40 agonist ivuxolimab in advanced cancers. Profiling relied on immunoSEQ multiplex PCR, and the TCRdb table lists in-frame clones only, not all of them. Of about 68,000 clones detected, about 84% appear once; the ten largest clones hold 9.5% to 13%. The sequenced sample was CD4+ or CD8+ T cells sorted from blood, obtained in a trial of the OX40 agonist ivuxolimab. The receptors come from an adult with an advanced solid tumor such as melanoma, head and neck, liver or kidney cancer. CDR3s include the opening cysteine and the closing phenylalanine or tryptophan. D genes are given only for firm matches. Expanded clones get a size class; other rows say once, few or many, or leave the size out.

len	v_gene	abundance	j_gene	d_gene	CDR3aa	CDR3nt
11	TRBV10-3	NA	TRBJ1-1	NA	CAIKENTEAFF	TGTGCCATCAAGGAGAACACTGAAGCTTTCTTT
14	TRBV5-1	NA	TRBJ2-2	NA	CASSRGGLAGELFF	TGCGCCAGCTCCCGAGGAGGATTGGCCGGGGAGCTGTTTTTT
14	TRBV19	NA	TRBJ1-4	NA	CASSISTLNEKLFF	TGTGCCAGTAGTATATCAACCCTTAATGAAAAACTGTTTTTT
15	TRBV15	once	TRBJ2-2	NA	CATSRTSGVSGELFF	TGTGCCACCAGCAGAACATCAGGGGTTTCCGGGGAGCTGTTTTTT
14	TRBV6-1	NA	TRBJ2-2	NA	CASPAQDWLGELFF	TGTGCCAGCCCGGCCCAAGACTGGCTTGGGGAGCTGTTTTTT
18	TRBV30	few	TRBJ2-2	NA	CAWSVDPWGSRFTGELFF	TGTGCCTGGAGTGTAGACCCCTGGGGGAGTCGGTTCACCGGGGAGCTGTTTTTT
14	TRBV6-5	NA	TRBJ2-3	NA	CASSRDWGTDTQYF	TGTGCCAGCAGTCGTGATTGGGGCACAGATACGCAGTATTTT
14	TRBV4-1	once	TRBJ2-3	NA	CASSPGTFTDTQYF	TGCGCCAGCAGCCCCGGAACATTCACAGATACGCAGTATTTT
14	TRBV18	NA	TRBJ2-7	NA	CASSPAGSSYEQYF	TGTGCCAGCTCACCAGCGGGAAGCTCCTACGAGCAGTACTTC
15	TRBV2	NA	TRBJ2-3	NA	CASSPFFGDTDTQYF	TGTGCCAGCAGCCCCTTTTTTGGAGACACAGATACGCAGTATTTT
15	TRBV18	NA	TRBJ2-1	TRBD1	CASSPRRQGYNEQFF	TGTGCCAGCTCACCACGGAGACAGGGGTACAATGAGCAGTTCTTC
14	TRBV29-1	NA	TRBJ2-1	TRBD2	CSVPLAGVGAEQFF	TGCAGCGTCCCTCTAGCGGGAGTGGGTGCTGAGCAGTTCTTC
14	TRBV9	NA	TRBJ2-2	NA	CASSVARATGELFF	TGTGCCAGCAGCGTAGCTAGGGCCACCGGGGAGCTGTTTTTT
16	TRBV5-1	NA	TRBJ2-3	TRBD1	CASSPGQDHSTDTQYF	TGCGCCAGCAGCCCCGGACAGGACCATAGCACAGATACGCAGTATTTT
13	TRBV4-1	few	TRBJ1-5	TRBD1	CASSDRGNQPQHF	TGCGCCAGTTCCGACAGGGGAAATCAGCCCCAGCATTTT
13	TRBV6-5	NA	TRBJ2-7	TRBD2	CASRLPGEGEQYF	TGTGCCAGCAGATTACCGGGGGAGGGAGAGCAGTACTTC
17	TRBV5-6	NA	TRBJ2-3	TRBD2	CASSLAGAGGHTDTQYF	TGTGCCAGCAGCTTGGCTGGGGCGGGGGGGCATACAGATACGCAGTATTTT
14	TRBV5-4	NA	TRBJ2-3	NA	CASSLASATVTQYF	TGTGCCAGCAGCTTGGCATCGGCAACGGTTACGCAGTATTTT
13	TRBV5-6	NA	TRBJ1-1	NA	CASSLARNTEAFF	TGTGCCAGCAGCTTGGCCCGAAACACTGAAGCTTTCTTT
14	TRBV19	NA	TRBJ1-1	NA	CASSTSSAWAEAFF	TGTGCCAGTAGTACCTCCAGTGCTTGGGCTGAAGCTTTCTTT
17	TRBV9	NA	TRBJ2-1	TRBD2	CASSGGTSGSPYNEQFF	TGTGCCAGCAGCGGGGGGACTAGCGGGAGCCCTTACAATGAGCAGTTCTTC
15	TRBV7-3	NA	TRBJ2-7	TRBD2	CASSQPTSGSYEQYF	TGTGCCAGCAGCCAGCCCACTAGCGGTAGTTACGAGCAGTACTTC
14	TRBV10-3	NA	TRBJ2-3	NA	CAISVVSGADTQYF	TGTGCCATCAGTGTAGTTAGCGGTGCAGATACGCAGTATTTT
14	TRBV19	NA	TRBJ2-3	TRBD2	CASKERGGLDTQYF	TGTGCCAGTAAGGAGCGGGGGGGCTTAGATACGCAGTATTTT
14	TRBV14	NA	TRBJ2-7	NA	CASSRAPRNYEQYF	TGTGCCAGCAGCCGTGCCCCAAGAAACTACGAGCAGTACTTC
13	TRBV2	NA	TRBJ2-7	NA	CASSRPLRYEQYF	TGTGCCAGCAGTCGTCCGTTACGGTACGAGCAGTACTTC
13	TRBV5-1	NA	TRBJ1-1	TRBD1	CASSWDRETEAFF	TGCGCCAGCAGCTGGGACAGGGAGACTGAAGCTTTCTTT
15	TRBV27	NA	TRBJ2-7	TRBD2	CASSLGTSGTYEQYF	TGTGCCAGCAGTTTAGGGACTAGCGGTACCTACGAGCAGTACTTC
14	TRBV19	few	TRBJ1-1	NA	CASSIVGVGTEAFF	TGTGCCAGTAGTATAGTCGGGGTGGGCACTGAAGCTTTCTTT